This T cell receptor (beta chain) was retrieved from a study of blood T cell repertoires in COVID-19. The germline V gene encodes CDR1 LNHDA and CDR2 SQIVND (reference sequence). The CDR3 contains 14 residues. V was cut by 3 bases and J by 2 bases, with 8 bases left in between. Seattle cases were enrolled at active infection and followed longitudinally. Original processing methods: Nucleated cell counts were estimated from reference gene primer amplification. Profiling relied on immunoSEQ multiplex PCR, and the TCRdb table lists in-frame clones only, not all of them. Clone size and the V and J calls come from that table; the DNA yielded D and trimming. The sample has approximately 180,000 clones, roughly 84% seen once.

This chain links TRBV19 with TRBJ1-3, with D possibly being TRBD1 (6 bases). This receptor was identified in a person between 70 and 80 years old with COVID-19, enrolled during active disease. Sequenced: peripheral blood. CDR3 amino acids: CASSMGQPGNTIYF. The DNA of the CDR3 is TGTGCCAGTAGTATGGGACAACCTGGAAACACCATATATTTT.